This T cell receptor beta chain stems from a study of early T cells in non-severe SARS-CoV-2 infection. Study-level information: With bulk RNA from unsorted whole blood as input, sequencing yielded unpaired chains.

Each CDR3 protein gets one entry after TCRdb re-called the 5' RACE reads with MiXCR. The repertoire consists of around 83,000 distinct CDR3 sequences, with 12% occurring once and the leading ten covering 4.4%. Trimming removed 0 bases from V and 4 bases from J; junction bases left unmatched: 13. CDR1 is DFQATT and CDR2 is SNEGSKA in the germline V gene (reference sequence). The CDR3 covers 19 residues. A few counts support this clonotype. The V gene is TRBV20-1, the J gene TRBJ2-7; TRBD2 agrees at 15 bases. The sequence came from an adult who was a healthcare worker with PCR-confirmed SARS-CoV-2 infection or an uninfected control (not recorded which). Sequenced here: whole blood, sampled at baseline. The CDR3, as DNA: TGCAGTGCTAGAGATGCCTCCAGGGGACTAGCGGGAGGAGGGTACGAGCAGTACTTC. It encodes CSARDASRGLAGGGYEQYF.